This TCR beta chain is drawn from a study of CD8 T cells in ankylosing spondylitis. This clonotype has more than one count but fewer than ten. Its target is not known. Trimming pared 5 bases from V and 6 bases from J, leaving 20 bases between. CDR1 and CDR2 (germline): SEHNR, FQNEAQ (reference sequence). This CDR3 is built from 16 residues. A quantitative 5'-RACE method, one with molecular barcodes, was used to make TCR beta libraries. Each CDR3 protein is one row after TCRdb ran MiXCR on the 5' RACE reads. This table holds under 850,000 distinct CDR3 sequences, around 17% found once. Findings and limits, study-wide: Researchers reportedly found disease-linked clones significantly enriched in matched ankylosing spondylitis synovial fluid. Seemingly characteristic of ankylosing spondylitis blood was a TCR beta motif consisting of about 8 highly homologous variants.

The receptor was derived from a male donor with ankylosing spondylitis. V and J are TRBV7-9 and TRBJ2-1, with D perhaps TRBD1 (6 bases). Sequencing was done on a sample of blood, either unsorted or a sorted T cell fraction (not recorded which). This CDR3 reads CASSPPQGAGTNEQFF. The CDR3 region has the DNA TGTGCCAGCAGCCCCCCACAGGGCGCGGGCACCAATGAGCAGTTCTTC.